One and the same sample provided the 2 T cell receptor beta chains below, sequenced in a study of siplizumab effects on memory and regulatory T cells. Data came from immunoSEQ multiplex PCR; TCRdb stores just in-frame clones and leaves some out. The sample includes roughly 60,000 clones, approximately 95% seen only once; the top ten take roughly two fifths. Material: CD8+ T cells sorted from blood. These receptors came from a human donor in good health.

The J gene is TRBJ1-1, the V gene TRBV29-1; 10 bases line up with TRBD1. The CDR3 extends over 11 amino acids. The V segment lost 7 bases and the J segment 6 bases; nucleotides outside the gene matches: 2. Germline V gene lookup returns CDR1 SQVTM and CDR2 ANQGSEA. CDR3 sequence: CSGDRGAEAFF. CDR3 DNA: TGCAGCGGGGACAGGGGCGCTGAAGCTTTCTTT.

This clone is a singleton in its sample. The V gene is TRBV9, the J gene TRBJ2-7; tentatively, D is TRBD2 (5 bases). Germline V CDR1 and CDR2: SGDLS, YYNGEE. Trimming took off 3 bases at V and 0 bases at J, with 16 bases between the two ends. The CDR3 sequence is 16 residues long. CDR3 sequence (DNA): TGTGCCAGCAGCGCACCCCCCCCGGGGAGCTCCTACGAGCAGTACTTC. Translation gives CASSAPPPGSSYEQYF.